A single TCR beta chain is shown here with its context. Its antigen is not identified. Produced via immunoSEQ multiplex PCR; TCRdb's table is partial and in-frame only. Of about 23,000 clones listed, roughly 90% were seen once; the top ten hold 0.4% to 0.5%. The data originate from a study of PD-1 blockade in classical Hodgkin lymphoma. Points from the study as a whole: Reported findings placed baseline TCR diversity lower in newly diagnosed patients (compared with healthy donors). Possible causes of repertoire differences, disease activity or prior therapy, remain undefined.

The time point here: newly diagnosed, previously untreated cHL patient sample. Purified CD4+ T cells were obtained from thawed PBMCs through magnetic negative selection. Newly diagnosed, untreated classical Hodgkin lymphoma PBMCs provided comparison. Trimming removed 4 bases from V and 4 bases from J; junction bases left unmatched: 7. Germline V CDR1 and CDR2: SGHNT, YYREEE (reference sequence). This CDR3 comprises 15 residues. The rearrangement links TRBV5-4 to TRBJ2-1; TRBD2 matches at 8 bases. Sequences were obtained from CD4+ T cells from blood. The receptor's source is a human donor with classical Hodgkin lymphoma. The chain's CDR3 is CASSRYRGRYNEQFF. CDR3 DNA: TGTGCCAGCAGCCGATATCGCGGGAGGTACAATGAGCAGTTCTTC.